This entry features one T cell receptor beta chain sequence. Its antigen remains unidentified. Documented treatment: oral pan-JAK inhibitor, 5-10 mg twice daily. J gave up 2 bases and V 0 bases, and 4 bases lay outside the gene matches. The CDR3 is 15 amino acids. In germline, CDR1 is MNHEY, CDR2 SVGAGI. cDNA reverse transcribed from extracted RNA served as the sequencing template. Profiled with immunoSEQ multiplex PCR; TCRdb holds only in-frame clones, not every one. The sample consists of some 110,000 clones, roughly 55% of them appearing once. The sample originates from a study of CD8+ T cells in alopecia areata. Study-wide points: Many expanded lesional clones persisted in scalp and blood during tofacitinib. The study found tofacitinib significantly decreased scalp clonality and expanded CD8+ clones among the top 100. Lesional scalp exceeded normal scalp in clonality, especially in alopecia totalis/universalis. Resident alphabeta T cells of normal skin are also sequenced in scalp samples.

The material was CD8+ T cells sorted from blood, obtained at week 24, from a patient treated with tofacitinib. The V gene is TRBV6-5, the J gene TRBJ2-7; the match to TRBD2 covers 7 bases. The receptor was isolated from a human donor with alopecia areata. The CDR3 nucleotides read TGTGCCAGCAGTTACTCGGCGGGGGTCACCTACGAGCAGTACTTC. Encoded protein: CASSYSAGVTYEQYF.